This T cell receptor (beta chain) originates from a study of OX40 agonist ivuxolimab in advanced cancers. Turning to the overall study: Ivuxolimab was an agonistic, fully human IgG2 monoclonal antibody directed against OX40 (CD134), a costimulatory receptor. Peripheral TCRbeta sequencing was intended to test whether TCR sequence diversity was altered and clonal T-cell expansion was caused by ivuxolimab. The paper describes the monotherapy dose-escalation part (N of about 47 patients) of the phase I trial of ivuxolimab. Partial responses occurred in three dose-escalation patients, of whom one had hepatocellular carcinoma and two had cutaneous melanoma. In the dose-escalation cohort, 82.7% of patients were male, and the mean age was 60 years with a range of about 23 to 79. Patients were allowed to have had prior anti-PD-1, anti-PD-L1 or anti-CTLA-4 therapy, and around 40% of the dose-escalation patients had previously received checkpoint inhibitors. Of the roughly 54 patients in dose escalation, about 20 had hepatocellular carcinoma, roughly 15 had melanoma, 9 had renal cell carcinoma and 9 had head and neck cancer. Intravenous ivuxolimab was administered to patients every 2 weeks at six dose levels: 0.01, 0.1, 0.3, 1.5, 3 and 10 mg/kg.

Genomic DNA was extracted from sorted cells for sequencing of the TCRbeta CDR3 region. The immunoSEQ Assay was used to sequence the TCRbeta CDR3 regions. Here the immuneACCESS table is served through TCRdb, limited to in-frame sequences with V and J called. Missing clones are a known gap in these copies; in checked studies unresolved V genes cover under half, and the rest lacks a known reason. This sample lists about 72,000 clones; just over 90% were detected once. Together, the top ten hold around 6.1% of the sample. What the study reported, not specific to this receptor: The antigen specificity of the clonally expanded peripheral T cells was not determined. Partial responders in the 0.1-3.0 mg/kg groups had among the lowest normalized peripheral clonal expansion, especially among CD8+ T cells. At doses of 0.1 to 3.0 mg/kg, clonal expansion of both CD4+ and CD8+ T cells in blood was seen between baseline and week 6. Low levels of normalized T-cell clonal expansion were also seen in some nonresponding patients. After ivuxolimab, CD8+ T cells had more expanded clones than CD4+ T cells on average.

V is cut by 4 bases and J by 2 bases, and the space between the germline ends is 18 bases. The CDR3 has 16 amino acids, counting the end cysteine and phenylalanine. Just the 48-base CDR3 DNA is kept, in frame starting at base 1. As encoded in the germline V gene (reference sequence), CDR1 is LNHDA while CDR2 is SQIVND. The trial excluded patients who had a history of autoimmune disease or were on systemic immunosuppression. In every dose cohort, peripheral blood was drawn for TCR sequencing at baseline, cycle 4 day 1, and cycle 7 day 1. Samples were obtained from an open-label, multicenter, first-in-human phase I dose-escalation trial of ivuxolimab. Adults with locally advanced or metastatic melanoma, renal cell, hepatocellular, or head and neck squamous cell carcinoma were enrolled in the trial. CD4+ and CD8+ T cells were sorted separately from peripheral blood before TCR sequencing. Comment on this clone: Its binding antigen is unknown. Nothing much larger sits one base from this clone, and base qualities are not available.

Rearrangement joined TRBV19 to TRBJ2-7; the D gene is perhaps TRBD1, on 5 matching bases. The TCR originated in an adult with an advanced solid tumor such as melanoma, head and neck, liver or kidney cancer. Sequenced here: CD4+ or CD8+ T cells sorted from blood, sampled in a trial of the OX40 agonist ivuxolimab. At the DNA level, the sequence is TGTGCCAGTAGTACCCGGACAACTCTTCTTCCCTACGAGCAGTACTTC. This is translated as CASSTRTTLLPYEQYF.